Each of the 11 T cell receptor beta chains below was sequenced from the same sample in a study of regulatory T cells. Notes on the study in general: In CD3G-deficient patients, conventional CD4+ T cells were enriched for hydrophobic CDR3 residues at positions 6 and 7.

Antigen specificity for these receptors is unknown. The PCR used 52 TRBV and 13 TRBJ primers. Data came from immunoSEQ multiplex PCR; TCRdb stores just in-frame clones and leaves some out. The repertoire has over 25,000 clones, over 85% of them found once; the top ten carry around 0.98%. Input material: conventional CD4+ T cells sorted from blood. Receptor source: a child younger than 10 with CD3G deficiency.

The genes are TRBV5-1 and TRBJ1-1, with 7 bases fitting TRBD1. V was pared by 2 bases and J by 4 bases, with 2 bases of the junction left unmatched. The germline gives CDR1 SGHRS, CDR2 YFSETQ. This CDR3 is 13 amino acids long. The CDR3: CASSFSGGTEAFF. The CDR3 nucleotides are TGCGCCAGCAGCTTTTCAGGGGGCACTGAAGCTTTCTTT. Based on the CDR3 plus reference TRBV5-1 and TRBJ1-1, the full variable domain is KAGVTQTPRYLIKTRGQQVTLSCSPISGHRSVSWYQQTPGQGLQFLFEYFSETQRNKGNFPGRFSGRQFSNSRSEMNVSTLELGDSALYLCASSFSGGTEAFFGQGTRLTVV.

The genes are TRBV7-9 and TRBJ2-1; D may correspond to TRBD1 or TRBD2 (5 bases each). V gave up 1 base and J gave up 14 bases, with 15 bases separating them. Germline CDR1 reads SEHNR; CDR2 reads FQNEAQ (reference sequence). This CDR3 is built from 13 residues. The CDR3 reads CASSLDPSLGEFF. The CDR3 region has the DNA TGTGCCAGCAGCTTAGACCCTAGCTTAGGGGAGTTCTTC.

The chain couples TRBV28 to TRBJ1-2, with a tentative D call TRBD1 (6 bases). Germline V lookup: CDR1 MDHEN, CDR2 SYDVKM. Trimming took 5 bases from V and 4 from J, leaving 17 bases between them. The CDR3 runs 15 residues. CDR3 region: CASSGGGLSTYGYTF. DNA of the CDR3: TGTGCCAGCAGTGGAGGGGGACTCTCTACCTATGGCTACACCTTC.

This chain's CDR3 is CSASRSYEQYF. The CDR3 DNA sequence: TGCAGTGCTAGTAGGTCCTACGAGCAGTACTTC. The chain recombines TRBV20-1 with TRBJ2-7; D not resolved. The V gene's germline CDR1 is DFQATT and CDR2 SNEGSKA (reference sequence). The germline V and J ends were trimmed by 3 bases and 1 base, with 4 bases remaining between them. The CDR3 contains 11 residues.

V gene TRBV5-1 combines with J gene TRBJ2-6; 8 bases map to TRBD1. The CDR3 sequence is 16 residues long. Trimming at V came to 4 bases and at J to 1 base, leaving 4 bases not matched to a gene. Per the germline V gene, CDR1 is SGHRS and CDR2 is YFSETQ. CDR3 sequence (DNA): TGCGCCAGCAGCAGCTGGACAGGGTCTGGGGCCAACGTCCTGACTTTC. Residues: CASSSWTGSGANVLTF.

V usage is TRBV28 and J usage is TRBJ2-3, with D possibly matching TRBD2 (5 bases). Trimming shortened V by 5 bases and J by 4 bases, and 13 bases separated the two germline ends. The germline V gene encodes CDR1 MDHEN and CDR2 SYDVKM. This CDR3 comprises 14 residues. The CDR3 coding sequence is TGTGCCAGCAGTGGTCCTAGCATAGCAGATACGCAGTATTTT. It yields the protein CASSGPSIADTQYF.

The CDR3 protein is CASQPRDRVYEQYF. The CDR3 DNA sequence: TGTGCCAGCCAACCTCGGGACAGGGTCTACGAGCAGTACTTC. The genes are TRBV28 and TRBJ2-7, with TRBD1 matching over 9 bases. CDR3 length: 14 amino acids. Trimming removed 8 bases from V and 3 bases from J; junction bases left unmatched: 8. The germline CDR1 and CDR2 sequences are MDHEN and SYDVKM.

This clone was recorded once. The chain employs TRBV28 and TRBJ2-1, with 13 bases lining up with TRBD2. Trimming cost V 10 bases and J 9 bases; bases outside gene matches: 9. The CDR3 has 14 amino acids. Germline lookup yields CDR1 MDHEN and CDR2 SYDVKM. CDR3 bases: TGTGCCACCCTCCCGGGACTAGCGGGACGTGAGCAGTTCTTC. Residues: CATLPGLAGREQFF.

V gene TRBV5-1 combines with J gene TRBJ2-1, with 8 bases lining up with TRBD2. The V gene end was trimmed by 2 bases and the J gene end by 7 bases; junction bases not matched to a gene: 11. The CDR3 contains 16 residues. Germline values: CDR1 SGHRS, CDR2 YFSETQ. DNA for the CDR3: TGCGCCAGCAGCTTACGGTCGGGAGGGCCTAGAAATGAGCAGTTCTTC. As protein: CASSLRSGGPRNEQFF.

The chain has TRBV5-1 and TRBJ2-5; the match to TRBD2 covers 14 bases. Near its end, the DNA agrees better with TRBJ2-7, so the J call may be wrong. This CDR3 comprises 16 residues. The germline gives CDR1 SGHRS, CDR2 YFSETQ. The CDR3 here is CASSPGTSGRSYEQYF. In nucleotides, the CDR3 is TGCGCCAGCAGCCCAGGGACTAGCGGGAGATCCTACGAGCAGTACTTC.

This rearrangement joins TRBV6-1 to TRBJ2-7; possibly TRBD1 for D (6 bases). Germline values: CDR1 MNHNS, CDR2 SASEGT. CDR3 length equals 15 residues. V dropped 5 bases and J dropped 3 bases, with 17 bases sitting between them. The CDR3 protein is CASSRQVIVGYEQYF. In DNA, the CDR3 is TGTGCCAGCAGTCGACAGGTTATTGTCGGCTACGAGCAGTACTTC.